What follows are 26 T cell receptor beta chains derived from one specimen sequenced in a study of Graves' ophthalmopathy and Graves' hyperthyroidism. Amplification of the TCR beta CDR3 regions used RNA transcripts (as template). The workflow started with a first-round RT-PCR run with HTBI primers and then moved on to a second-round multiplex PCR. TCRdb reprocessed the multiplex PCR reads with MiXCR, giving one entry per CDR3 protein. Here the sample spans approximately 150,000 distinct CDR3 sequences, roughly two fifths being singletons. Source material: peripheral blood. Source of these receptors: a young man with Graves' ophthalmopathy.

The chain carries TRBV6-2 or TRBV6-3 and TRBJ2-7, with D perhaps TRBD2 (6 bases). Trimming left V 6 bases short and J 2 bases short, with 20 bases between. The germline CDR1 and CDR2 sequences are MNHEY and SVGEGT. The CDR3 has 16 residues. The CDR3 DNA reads TGTGCCAGCAGCGTAAATCAGTGGGACTTCCCCTACGAGCAGTACTTC. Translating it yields CASSVNQWDFPYEQYF.

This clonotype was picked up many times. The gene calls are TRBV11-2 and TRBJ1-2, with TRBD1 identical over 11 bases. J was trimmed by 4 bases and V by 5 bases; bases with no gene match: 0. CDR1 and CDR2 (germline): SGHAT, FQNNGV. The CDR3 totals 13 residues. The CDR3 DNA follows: TGTGCCAGCAGCGGACAGGGGGCCTATGGCTACACCTTC. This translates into CASSGQGAYGYTF.

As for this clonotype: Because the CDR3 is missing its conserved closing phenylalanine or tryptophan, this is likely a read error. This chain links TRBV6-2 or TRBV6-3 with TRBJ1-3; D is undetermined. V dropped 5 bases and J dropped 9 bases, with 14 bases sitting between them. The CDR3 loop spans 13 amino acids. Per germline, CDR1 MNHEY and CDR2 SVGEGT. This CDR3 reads CASSGSGTPTIYS. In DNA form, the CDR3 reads TGTGCCAGCAGTGGATCTGGAACACCCACCATATATTCT.

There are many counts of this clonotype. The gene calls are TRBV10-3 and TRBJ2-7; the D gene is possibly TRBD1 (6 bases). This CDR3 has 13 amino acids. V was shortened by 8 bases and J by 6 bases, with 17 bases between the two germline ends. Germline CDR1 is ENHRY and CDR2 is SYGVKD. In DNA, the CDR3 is TGTGCCATCGCACCGCCCGGGACATCCGAGCAGTACTTC. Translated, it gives CAIAPPGTSEQYF.

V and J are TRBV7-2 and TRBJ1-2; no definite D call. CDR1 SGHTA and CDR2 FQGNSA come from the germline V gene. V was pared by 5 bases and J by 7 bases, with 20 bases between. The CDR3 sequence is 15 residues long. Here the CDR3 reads CASSPHVTADLGYTF. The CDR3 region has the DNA TGTGCCAGCAGCCCGCACGTGACCGCCGATCTTGGCTACACCTTC.

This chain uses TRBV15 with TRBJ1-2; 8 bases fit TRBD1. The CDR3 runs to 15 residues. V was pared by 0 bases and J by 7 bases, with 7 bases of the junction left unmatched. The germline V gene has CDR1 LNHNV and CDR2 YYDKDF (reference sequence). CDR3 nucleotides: TGTGCCACCAGCAGAGATGCGGGACAGGCTTCTGGCTACACCTTC. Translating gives CATSRDAGQASGYTF.

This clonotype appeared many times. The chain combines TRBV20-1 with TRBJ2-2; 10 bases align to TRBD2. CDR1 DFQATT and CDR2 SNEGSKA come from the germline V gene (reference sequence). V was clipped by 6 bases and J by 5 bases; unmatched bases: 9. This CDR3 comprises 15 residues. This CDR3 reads CSAKEVAGGTGELFF. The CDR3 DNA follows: TGCAGTGCGAAGGAGGTAGCGGGAGGAACCGGGGAGCTGTTTTTT.

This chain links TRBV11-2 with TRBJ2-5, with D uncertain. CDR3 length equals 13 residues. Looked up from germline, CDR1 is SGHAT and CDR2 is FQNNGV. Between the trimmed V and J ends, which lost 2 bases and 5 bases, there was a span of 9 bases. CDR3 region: CASSLNSLETQYF. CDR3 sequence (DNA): TGTGCCAGCAGCTTAAATTCTCTGGAGACCCAGTACTTC.

The CDR3 here is CATTDSRSGDYGYTF. DNA of the CDR3: TGTGCCACCACGGACAGTCGCAGTGGGGACTATGGCTACACCTTC. The V gene is TRBV28, the J gene TRBJ1-2; possible D gene TRBD1, 6 bases. Between the trimmed V and J ends, which lost 10 bases and 3 bases, there was a span of 21 bases. Per the germline V gene, CDR1 is MDHEN and CDR2 is SYDVKM. The CDR3 is 15 residues long.

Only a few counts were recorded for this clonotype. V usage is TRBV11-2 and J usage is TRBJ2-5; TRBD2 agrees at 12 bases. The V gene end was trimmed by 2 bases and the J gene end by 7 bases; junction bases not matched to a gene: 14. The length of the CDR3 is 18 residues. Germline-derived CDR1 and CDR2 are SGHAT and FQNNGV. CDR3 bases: TGTGCCAGCAGCTTACATAGAAACCTAGCGGGAGGGCCGGGGACCCAGTACTTC. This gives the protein CASSLHRNLAGGPGTQYF.

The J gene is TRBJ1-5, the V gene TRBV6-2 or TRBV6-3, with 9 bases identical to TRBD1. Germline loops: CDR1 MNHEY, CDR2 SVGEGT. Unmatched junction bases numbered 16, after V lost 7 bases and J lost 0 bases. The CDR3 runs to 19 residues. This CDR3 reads CASTIRLRDRAYSNQPQHF. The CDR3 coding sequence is TGTGCCAGCACCATACGCCTCCGGGACAGGGCTTATAGCAATCAGCCCCAGCATTTT.

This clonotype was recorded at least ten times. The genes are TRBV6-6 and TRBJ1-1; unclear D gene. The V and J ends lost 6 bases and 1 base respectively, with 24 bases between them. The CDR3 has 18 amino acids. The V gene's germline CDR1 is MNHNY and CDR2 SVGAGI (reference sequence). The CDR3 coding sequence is TGTGCCAGCAGGGGCACTTCCCGAACGGGGTCCCCGAACACTGAAGCTTTCTTT. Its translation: CASRGTSRTGSPNTEAFF.

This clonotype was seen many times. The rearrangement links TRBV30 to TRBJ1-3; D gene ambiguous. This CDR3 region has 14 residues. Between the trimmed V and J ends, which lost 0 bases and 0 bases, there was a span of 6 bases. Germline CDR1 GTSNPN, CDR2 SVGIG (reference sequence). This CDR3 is CAWSVLFSGNTIYF. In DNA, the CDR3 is TGTGCCTGGAGTGTCCTGTTCTCTGGAAACACCATATATTTT. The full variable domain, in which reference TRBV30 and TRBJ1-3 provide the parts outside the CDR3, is SQTIHQWPATLVQPVGSPLSLECTVEGTSNPNLYWYRQAAGRGLQLLFYSVGIGQISSEVPQNLSASRPQDRQFILSSKKLLLSDSGFYLCAWSVLFSGNTIYFGEGSWLTVV.

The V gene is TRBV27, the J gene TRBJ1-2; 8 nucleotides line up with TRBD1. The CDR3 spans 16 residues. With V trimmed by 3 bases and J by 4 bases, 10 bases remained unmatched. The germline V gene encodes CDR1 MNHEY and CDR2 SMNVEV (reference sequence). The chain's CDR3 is CASSFAAPGQGYGYTF. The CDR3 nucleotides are TGTGCCAGCAGTTTTGCCGCTCCAGGACAGGGCTATGGCTACACCTTC.

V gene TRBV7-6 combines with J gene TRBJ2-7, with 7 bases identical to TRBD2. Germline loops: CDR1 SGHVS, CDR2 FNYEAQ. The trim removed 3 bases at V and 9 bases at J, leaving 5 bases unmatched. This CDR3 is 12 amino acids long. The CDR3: CASSFEGGVQYF. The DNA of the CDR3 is TGTGCCAGCAGCTTCGAGGGAGGGGTGCAGTACTTC.

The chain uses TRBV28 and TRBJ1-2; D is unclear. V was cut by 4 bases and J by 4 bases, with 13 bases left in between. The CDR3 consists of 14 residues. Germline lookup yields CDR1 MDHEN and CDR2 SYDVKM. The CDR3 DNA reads TGTGCCAGCAGTTCCGGTGGCAAAATCTATGGCTACACCTTC. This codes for CASSSGGKIYGYTF.

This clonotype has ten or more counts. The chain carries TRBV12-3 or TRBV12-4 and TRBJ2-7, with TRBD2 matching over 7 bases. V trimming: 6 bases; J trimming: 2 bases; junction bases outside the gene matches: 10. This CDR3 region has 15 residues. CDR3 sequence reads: CASSPWRGLTYEQYF. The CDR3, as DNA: TGTGCCAGCAGCCCCTGGCGGGGGTTAACCTACGAGCAGTACTTC.

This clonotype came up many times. The CDR3 loop is CASSPGQAAGYEQYF. The CDR3, as DNA: TGTGCCAGCAGTCCCGGACAGGCGGCGGGGTACGAGCAGTACTTC. The chain employs TRBV12-3 or TRBV12-4 and TRBJ2-7; the D gene is possibly TRBD1 (7 bases). Trimming stripped 5 bases from V and 4 bases from J, with 18 bases between. CDR3 length equals 15 residues.

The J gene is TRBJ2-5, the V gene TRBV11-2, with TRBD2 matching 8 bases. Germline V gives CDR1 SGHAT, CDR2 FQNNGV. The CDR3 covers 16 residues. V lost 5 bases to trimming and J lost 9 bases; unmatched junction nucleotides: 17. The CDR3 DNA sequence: TGTGCCAGCAGCCCGAGCGGGGGTGAACCTCTTTGGGCCCAGTACTTC. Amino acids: CASSPSGGEPLWAQYF.

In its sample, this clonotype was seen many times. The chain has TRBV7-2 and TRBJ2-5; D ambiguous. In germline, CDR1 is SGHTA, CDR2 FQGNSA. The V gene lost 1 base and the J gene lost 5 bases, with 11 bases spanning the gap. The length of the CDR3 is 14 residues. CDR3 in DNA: TGTGCCAGCAGCTTAGGACACGGCTGGGAGACCCAGTACTTC. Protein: CASSLGHGWETQYF.

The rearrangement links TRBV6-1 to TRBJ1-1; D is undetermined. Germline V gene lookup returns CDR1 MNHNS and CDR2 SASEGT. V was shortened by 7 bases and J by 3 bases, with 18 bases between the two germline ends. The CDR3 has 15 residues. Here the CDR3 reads CASTRTLGRDTEAFF. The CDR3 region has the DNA TGTGCCAGCACCAGGACCCTCGGTCGGGACACTGAAGCTTTCTTT.

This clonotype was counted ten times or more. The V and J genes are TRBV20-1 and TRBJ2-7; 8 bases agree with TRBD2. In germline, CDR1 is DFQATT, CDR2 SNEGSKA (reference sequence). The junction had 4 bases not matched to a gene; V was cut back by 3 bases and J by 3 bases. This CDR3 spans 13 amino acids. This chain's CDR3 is CSASSGTSYEQYF. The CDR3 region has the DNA TGCAGTGCTAGCTCCGGGACTAGCTACGAGCAGTACTTC.

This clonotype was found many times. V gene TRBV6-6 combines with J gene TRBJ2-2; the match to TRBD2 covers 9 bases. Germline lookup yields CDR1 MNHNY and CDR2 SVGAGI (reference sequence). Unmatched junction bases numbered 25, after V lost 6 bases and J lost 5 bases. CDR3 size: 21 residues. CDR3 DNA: TGTGCCAGCAGCGGGTACCCGCCCACGGTGCGGGAGGGCCTGGGGACCGGGGAGCTGTTTTTT. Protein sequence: CASSGYPPTVREGLGTGELFF.

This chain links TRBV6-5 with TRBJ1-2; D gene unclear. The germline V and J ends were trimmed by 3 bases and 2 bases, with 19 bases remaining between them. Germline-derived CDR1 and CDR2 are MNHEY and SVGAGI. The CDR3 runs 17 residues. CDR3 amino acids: CASSYASSLNPNYGYTF. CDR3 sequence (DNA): TGTGCCAGCAGTTATGCATCTTCTCTAAACCCAAACTATGGCTACACCTTC.

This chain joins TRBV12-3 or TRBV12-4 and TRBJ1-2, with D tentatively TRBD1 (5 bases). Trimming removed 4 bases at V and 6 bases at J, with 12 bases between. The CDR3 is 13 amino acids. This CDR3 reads CASSWDPRDGYTF. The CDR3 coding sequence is TGTGCCAGCAGTTGGGACCCGCGGGATGGCTACACCTTC.

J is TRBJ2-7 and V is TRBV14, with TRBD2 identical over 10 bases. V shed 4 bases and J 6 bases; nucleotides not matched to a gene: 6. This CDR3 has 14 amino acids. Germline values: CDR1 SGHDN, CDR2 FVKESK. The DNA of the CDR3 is TGTGCCAGCAGCCGAGCGGGAGGGCCGACCGAGCAGTACTTC. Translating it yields CASSRAGGPTEQYF.